The 5 T cell receptor beta chains presented below share a single source sample, sequenced in a study of blood T cell repertoires in COVID-19. TCRdb's table, derived via immunoSEQ multiplex PCR, lists solely in-frame clones and lacks some. The sample lists some 90,000 clones; approximately 80% were seen once. Material: peripheral blood. The receptors stem from a human donor in a cohort sampled during active COVID-19.

The V and J genes are TRBV11-2 and TRBJ2-7, with D possibly matching TRBD2 (5 bases). The CDR3 contains 15 residues. The V end was cut by 2 bases, the J end by 0 bases, with 11 bases between. Germline CDR1 is SGHAT and CDR2 is FQNNGV. The CDR3 region is CASSLIERSSYEQYF. The CDR3 DNA reads TGTGCCAGCAGCTTAATCGAGCGGAGCTCCTACGAGCAGTACTTC.

The chain recombines TRBV30 with TRBJ2-1, with TRBD2 identical over 7 bases. The germline V gene has CDR1 GTSNPN and CDR2 SVGIG (reference sequence). The CDR3 has 15 residues. Unmatched junction bases numbered 9, after V lost 0 bases and J lost 7 bases. Written as DNA, the CDR3 is TGTGCCTGGAGTGTAGGGAGGGTTACCTTGAATGAGCAGTTCTTC. Protein product: CAWSVGRVTLNEQFF.

The chain has TRBV29-1 and TRBJ2-1; no reliable D call. The CDR3 is 10 amino acids. Trimming removed 4 bases at V and 10 bases at J, with 8 bases between. In germline, CDR1 is SQVTM, CDR2 ANQGSEA. The CDR3 bases are TGCAGCGTTGCGTGGCGGGAGCAGTTCTTC. This gives the protein CSVAWREQFF.

CDR3 sequence (DNA): TGTGCCAGCACCAGGGGGCCCTCTGGAAACACCATATATTTT. Amino acid sequence: CASTRGPSGNTIYF. The chain joins TRBV19 to TRBJ1-3, with 8 bases fitting TRBD1. Trimming took 9 bases from V and 0 from J; bases not matched to a gene: 4. This CDR3 is built from 14 residues. Per germline, CDR1 LNHDA and CDR2 SQIVND (reference sequence).

The rearrangement joins TRBV10-3 to TRBJ1-2; 8 positions match TRBD1. Germline V CDR1 and CDR2: ENHRY, SYGVKD. This CDR3 comprises 14 residues. The J segment lost 1 base and the V segment lost 6 bases, leaving 4 bases of the junction unmatched. The CDR3, as DNA: TGTGCCATCAGCGAAACAGGGGGTAACTATGGCTACACCTTC. Translation gives CAISETGGNYGYTF.